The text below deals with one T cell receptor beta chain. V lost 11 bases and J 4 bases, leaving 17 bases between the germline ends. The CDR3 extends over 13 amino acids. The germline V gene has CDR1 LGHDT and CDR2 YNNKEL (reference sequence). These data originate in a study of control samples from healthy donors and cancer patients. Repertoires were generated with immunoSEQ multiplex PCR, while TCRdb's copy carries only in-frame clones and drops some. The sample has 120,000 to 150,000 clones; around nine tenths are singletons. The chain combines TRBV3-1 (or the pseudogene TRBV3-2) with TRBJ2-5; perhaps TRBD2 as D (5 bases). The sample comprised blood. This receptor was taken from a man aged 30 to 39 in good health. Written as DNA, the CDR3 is TGTGCCTCAGAGACCTCGGCGGGAGAGACCCAGTACTTC. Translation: CASETSAGETQYF.